One sample yielded the 8 T cell receptor beta chains listed below, sequenced in a study of STAT3 mutations in large granular lymphocyte leukemia (dated by TCRdb to about 2019). Findings and caveats that apply to the study as a whole: At least one immunodominant TCRbeta clonotype was present in every T-LGLL patient, and multiple immunodominant subclonotypes appeared in about half of the T-LGLL patients.

The library was made by the immunoSEQ multiplex PCR assay. The source is immuneACCESS, and TCRdb retained only in-frame sequences with V and J called. Part of the clones is not carried over; for the studies checked, unresolved V genes explain less than half of this, and the remainder is unexplained. The sample data list about 42,000 clones, and about three quarters of these were observed just once. The ten top clones hold about 0.45% of the sample. These receptors have no known antigen. Material for sequencing was PBMCs. Receptors were obtained from a human donor with T large granular lymphocyte leukemia. Some clones in this sample may be carry-over from other donors' samples.

This chain links TRBV29-1 with TRBJ2-5, with a possible D match to TRBD2 (5 bases). Germline-derived CDR1 and CDR2 are SQVTM and ANQGSEA. V lost 5 bases to trimming and J lost 4 bases, with 11 bases between them. The CDR3 has 12 amino acids. CDR3 bases: TGCAGCGTTACACGTCGGGGAGAGACCCAGTACTTC. Amino acid sequence: CSVTRRGETQYF.

The chain combines TRBV5-1 with TRBJ1-2, with D hard to call. The germline CDR1 and CDR2 sequences are SGHRS and YFSETQ. There are 15 residues in the CDR3. Trimming shortened V by 0 bases and J by 4 bases, and 13 bases separated the two germline ends. The CDR3 sequence is CASSLAGSGIYGYTF. CDR3 sequence (DNA): TGCGCCAGCAGCTTGGCAGGCAGTGGTATCTATGGCTACACCTTC. Full variable domain (missing parts from reference TRBV5-1 and TRBJ1-2): KAGVTQTPRYLIKTRGQQVTLSCSPISGHRSVSWYQQTPGQGLQFLFEYFSETQRNKGNFPGRFSGRQFSNSRSEMNVSTLELGDSALYLCASSLAGSGIYGYTFGSGTRLTVV.

The genes are TRBV11-2 and TRBJ2-2; 8 bases are a match to TRBD2. Losses at the gene ends were 5 bases for V and 5 bases for J; bases not matched to a gene: 1. CDR1 and CDR2 (germline): SGHAT, FQNNGV. The CDR3 consists of 13 residues. The CDR3 sequence is CASSPGGTGELFF. In DNA form, the CDR3 reads TGTGCCAGCAGCCCGGGAGGGACCGGGGAGCTGTTTTTT.

The chain combines TRBV4-1 with TRBJ1-1; no definite D call. Trimming pared 3 bases from V and 1 base from J, leaving 15 bases between. CDR3 size: 16 residues. The germline V gene encodes CDR1 MGHRA and CDR2 YSYEKL. CDR3 region: CASSHGGPNGNTEAFF. Written as DNA, the CDR3 is TGCGCCAGCAGCCACGGTGGCCCCAACGGGAACACTGAAGCTTTCTTT.

This chain connects TRBV9 to TRBJ2-2; perhaps TRBD1 as D (6 bases). The V end was cut by 4 bases, the J end by 2 bases, with 18 bases between. This CDR3 is 17 amino acids long. Germline V lookup: CDR1 SGDLS, CDR2 YYNGEE. The CDR3 is CASSNLAGTLNTGELFF. The CDR3 nucleotides read TGTGCCAGCAGCAACTTAGCCGGGACACTTAACACCGGGGAGCTGTTTTTT. The full variable domain, in which reference TRBV9 and TRBJ2-2 provide the parts outside the CDR3, is DSGVTQTPKHLITATGQRVTLRCSPRSGDLSVYWYQQSLDQGLQFLIQYYNGEERAKGNILERFSAQQFPDLHSELNLSSLELGDSALYFCASSNLAGTLNTGELFFGEGSRLTVL.

This clone turned up a few times. This chain joins TRBV7-9 and TRBJ1-4; TRBD1 matches 12 bases. V lost 5 bases and J lost 7; bases outside the gene matches: 5. This CDR3 region has 15 residues. Germline values: CDR1 SEHNR, CDR2 FQNEAQ (reference sequence). DNA of the CDR3: TGTGCCAGCAGCGCGGGACAGGGGGCAGGTGAAAAACTGTTTTTT. This encodes CASSAGQGAGEKLFF. Full variable domain (rest looked up from reference TRBV7-9 and TRBJ1-4): DTGVSQNPRHKITKRGQNVTFRCDPISEHNRLYWYRQTLGQGPEFLTYFQNEAQLEKSRLLSDRFSAERPKGSFSTLEIQRTEQGDSAMYLCASSAGQGAGEKLFFGSGTQLSVL.

The V call is TRBV6-5, the J call TRBJ1-1, with D perhaps matching TRBD1 (6 bases). V lost 3 bases, J lost 6 bases, and 14 bases lay in between. The length of the CDR3 is 14 residues. CDR1 is MNHEY and CDR2 is SVGAGI in the germline V gene. The CDR3 sequence: CASSYHQGQAEAFF. The CDR3 nucleotides are TGTGCCAGCAGTTATCACCAGGGGCAGGCTGAAGCTTTCTTT.

This clone was seen only a few times. This chain links TRBV9 with TRBJ2-5; a weak D match, TRBD2 (6 bases). CDR1 SGDLS and CDR2 YYNGEE come from the germline V gene. The CDR3 consists of 15 residues. V lost 5 bases, J lost 5 bases, and 19 bases lay in between. The CDR3 DNA sequence: TGTGCCAGCAGTGCCCATCCCGGGGGTGGGGAGACCCAGTACTTC. Translated: CASSAHPGGGETQYF. The complete variable domain, with remaining parts taken from reference TRBV9 and TRBJ2-5, reads DSGVTQTPKHLITATGQRVTLRCSPRSGDLSVYWYQQSLDQGLQFLIQYYNGEERAKGNILERFSAQQFPDLHSELNLSSLELGDSALYFCASSAHPGGGETQYFGPGTRLLVL.